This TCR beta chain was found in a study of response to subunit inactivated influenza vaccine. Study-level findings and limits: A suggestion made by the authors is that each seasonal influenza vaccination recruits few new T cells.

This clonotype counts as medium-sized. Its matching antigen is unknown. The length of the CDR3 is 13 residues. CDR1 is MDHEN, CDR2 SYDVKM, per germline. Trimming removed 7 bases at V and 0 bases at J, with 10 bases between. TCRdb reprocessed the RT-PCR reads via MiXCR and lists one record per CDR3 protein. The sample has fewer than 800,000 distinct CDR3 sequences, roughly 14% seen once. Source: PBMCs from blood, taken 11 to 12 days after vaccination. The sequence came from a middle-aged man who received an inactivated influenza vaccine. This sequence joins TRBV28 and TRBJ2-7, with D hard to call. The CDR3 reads CASTHPASYEQYF. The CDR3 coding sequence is TGTGCCAGCACCCACCCAGCCTCCTACGAGCAGTACTTC.